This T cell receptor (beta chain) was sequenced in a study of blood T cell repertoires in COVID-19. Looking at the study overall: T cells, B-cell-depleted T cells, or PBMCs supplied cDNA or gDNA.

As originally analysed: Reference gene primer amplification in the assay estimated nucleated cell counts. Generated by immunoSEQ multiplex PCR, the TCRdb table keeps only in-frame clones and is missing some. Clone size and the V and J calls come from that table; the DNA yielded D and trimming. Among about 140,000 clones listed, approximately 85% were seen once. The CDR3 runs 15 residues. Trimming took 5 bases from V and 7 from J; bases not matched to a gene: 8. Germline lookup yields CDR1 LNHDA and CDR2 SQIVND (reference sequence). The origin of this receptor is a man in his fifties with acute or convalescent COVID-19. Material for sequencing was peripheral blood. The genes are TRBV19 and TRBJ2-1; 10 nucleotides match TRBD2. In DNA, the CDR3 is TGTGCCAGTAGTCCCATGGAGCGGGAGGGGAATGAGCAGTTCTTC. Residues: CASSPMEREGNEQFF.